A single sample gave rise to the 29 T cell receptor beta chains below, sequenced in a study of shared clonotypes between healthy human individuals. TCRdb's table, derived via immunoSEQ multiplex PCR, lists solely in-frame clones and lacks some. The table has around 550,000 clones, 90% to 96% seen once; the top ten hold 0.06%. Material for sequencing was naive CD4+ T cells sorted from blood. Subset in this sample: CD45RA+ positively selected. The receptors here all came from a woman aged 25-40 years in good health.

The chain links TRBV5-1 to TRBJ2-2; 8 positions agree with TRBD1. Losses at the gene ends were 0 bases for V and 1 base for J; bases not matched to a gene: 2. Germline CDR1 reads SGHRS; CDR2 reads YFSETQ. The CDR3 runs 16 residues. The CDR3 here is CASSLAGTGNTGELFF. Written as DNA, the CDR3 is TGCGCCAGCAGCTTGGCCGGGACAGGGAACACCGGGGAGCTGTTTTTT.

Remarks on this clone: Other DNA variants within this sample encode the same CDR3. This chain connects TRBV6-6 to TRBJ2-7; 7 bases are shared with TRBD1. The CDR3 sequence is 13 residues long. V trimming: 5 bases; J trimming: 2 bases; junction bases outside the gene matches: 3. CDR1 MNHNY and CDR2 SVGAGI come from the germline V gene (reference sequence). CDR3 in DNA: TGTGCCAGCAGTCCTGGGACAGCCTACGAGCAGTACTTC. This translates into CASSPGTAYEQYF.

V is TRBV7-9 and J is TRBJ2-7; 9 positions match TRBD1. The trim removed 5 bases at V and 2 bases at J, leaving 7 bases unmatched. The CDR3 spans 15 residues. The germline gives CDR1 SEHNR, CDR2 FQNEAQ (reference sequence). The DNA for the CDR3 is TGTGCCAGCAGCCAGACCGGGACAGGGCCCTACGAGCAGTACTTC. Translated, it gives CASSQTGTGPYEQYF.

The chain uses TRBV5-1 and TRBJ2-7; D not certain. The CDR3 extends over 14 amino acids. Trimming pared 1 base from V and 4 bases from J, leaving 12 bases between. Germline V gene lookup returns CDR1 SGHRS and CDR2 YFSETQ. The CDR3 nucleotides are TGCGCCAGCAGCTTGCCCGGCCTTTGGTACGAGCAGTACTTC. Its translation is CASSLPGLWYEQYF.

The chain joins TRBV7-9 to TRBJ2-2, with D perhaps assigned TRBD1 or TRBD2 (5 bases each). The germline V and J ends were trimmed by 11 bases and 2 bases, with 18 bases remaining between them. The germline gives CDR1 SEHNR, CDR2 FQNEAQ (reference sequence). This CDR3 is 15 amino acids long. The CDR3 here is CAADGATRNTGELFF. The DNA of the CDR3 is TGTGCCGCCGACGGGGCAACCAGAAACACCGGGGAGCTGTTTTTT.

V and J are TRBV11-3 and TRBJ2-7; TRBD1 agrees at 12 bases. J gave up 6 bases and V 8 bases, and 2 bases lay outside the gene matches. Germline assignment: CDR1 SGHNT and CDR2 YENEEA. The CDR3 contains 12 residues. The CDR3 DNA sequence: TGTGCCAGCGGGACAGGGGGCAGCGAGCAGTACTTC. It encodes CASGTGGSEQYF. Full variable domain (outside the CDR3, taken from reference TRBV11-3 and TRBJ2-7): EAGVVQSPRYKIIEKKQPVAFWCNPISGHNTLYWYLQNLGQGPELLIRYENEEAVDDSQLPKDRFSAERLKGVDSTLKIQPAELGDSAVYLCASGTGGSEQYFGPGTRLTVT.

The chain has TRBV7-2 and TRBJ1-1; a weak D match, TRBD1 (5 bases). Germline V gene data show CDR1 as SGHTA and CDR2 as FQGNSA. The length of the CDR3 is 14 residues. V lost 2 bases and J lost 5, with 12 bases in between. This CDR3 reads CASSLSVGGTEAFF. The CDR3, as DNA: TGTGCCAGCAGCTTATCGGTGGGGGGTACTGAAGCTTTCTTT.

V gene TRBV28 combines with J gene TRBJ1-1; D possibly corresponds to TRBD1 (5 bases). The V gene's germline CDR1 is MDHEN and CDR2 SYDVKM. V lost 2 bases to trimming and J lost 4 bases, with 20 bases between them. The CDR3 length is 17 residues. The CDR3 protein is CASSLANGAGGATEAFF. The CDR3 DNA is TGTGCCAGCAGTTTAGCCAACGGGGCTGGAGGGGCCACTGAAGCTTTCTTT. The full variable domain, rest sourced from reference TRBV28 and TRBJ1-1, is DVKVTQSSRYLVKRTGEKVFLECVQDMDHENMFWYRQDPGLGLRLIYFSYDVKMKEKGDIPEGYSVSREKKERFSLILESASTNQTSMYLCASSLANGAGGATEAFFGQGTRLTVV.

This chain uses TRBV5-1 with TRBJ1-4; TRBD1 agrees at 7 bases. The CDR3 spans 16 residues. Germline V lookup: CDR1 SGHRS, CDR2 YFSETQ. With V trimmed by 4 bases and J by 4 bases, 10 bases remained unmatched. The CDR3 loop reads CASSATGTAHNEKLFF. The CDR3 coding sequence is TGCGCCAGCAGCGCAACCGGGACAGCCCATAATGAAAAACTGTTTTTT.

The J gene is TRBJ2-1, the V gene TRBV11-3, with 7 bases fitting TRBD2. Germline trimming cut 5 bases from V and 6 bases from J; bases unmatched to any gene: 7. CDR1 and CDR2 (germline): SGHNT, YENEEA. The length of the CDR3 is 14 residues. Here the CDR3 reads CASSPLPGGNEQFF. CDR3 nucleotide sequence: TGTGCCAGCAGCCCCCTCCCGGGAGGCAATGAGCAGTTCTTC.

The chain carries TRBV28 and TRBJ2-3, with 7 bases matching TRBD1. J lost 0 bases, V lost 4 bases, and 7 bases had no gene match. Germline CDR1 and CDR2: MDHEN and SYDVKM. The CDR3 consists of 16 residues. CDR3 in amino acids: CASSSWTGKSTDTQYF. The CDR3 DNA reads as TGTGCCAGCAGTTCCTGGACAGGAAAGAGCACAGATACGCAGTATTTT.

The chain joins TRBV5-1 to TRBJ2-3, with D tentatively TRBD1 (5 bases). V was clipped by 4 bases and J by 4 bases, with 16 bases between them. The CDR3 has 15 residues. CDR1 and CDR2 from the germline V gene are SGHRS and YFSETQ. The CDR3 nucleotides are TGCGCCAGCAGCCTGGGTGACACCAGGGCAGATACGCAGTATTTT. Protein: CASSLGDTRADTQYF. The full variable domain, with the rest looked up from reference TRBV5-1 and TRBJ2-3, is KAGVTQTPRYLIKTRGQQVTLSCSPISGHRSVSWYQQTPGQGLQFLFEYFSETQRNKGNFPGRFSGRQFSNSRSEMNVSTLELGDSALYLCASSLGDTRADTQYFGPGTRLTVL.

The chain employs TRBV6-1 and TRBJ2-7; the match to TRBD2 covers 11 bases. The CDR3 covers 13 residues. Germline V gene data show CDR1 as MNHNS and CDR2 as SASEGT. V lost 9 bases, J lost 6 bases, and 7 bases stayed unmatched. The CDR3 nucleotides read TGTGCCAGTGGACTAGCGGGTATCGGCGAGCAGTACTTC. It specifies CASGLAGIGEQYF.

The chain has TRBV7-9 and TRBJ1-1; 7 bases are a match to TRBD1. Germline V gene lookup returns CDR1 SEHNR and CDR2 FQNEAQ (reference sequence). The CDR3 runs 12 residues. The trim removed 4 bases at V and 7 bases at J, leaving 3 bases unmatched. CDR3 DNA sequence: TGTGCCAGCAGCTCGCAGGGGGTTGAAGCTTTCTTT. It encodes CASSSQGVEAFF. The full variable domain, its missing parts supplied by reference TRBV7-9 and TRBJ1-1, is DTGVSQNPRHKITKRGQNVTFRCDPISEHNRLYWYRQTLGQGPEFLTYFQNEAQLEKSRLLSDRFSAERPKGSFSTLEIQRTEQGDSAMYLCASSSQGVEAFFGQGTRLTVV.

The chain links TRBV4-1 to TRBJ2-6, with D perhaps TRBD1 (5 bases). Trimming cost V 0 bases and J 3 bases, with 21 bases left between them. The germline gives CDR1 MGHRA, CDR2 YSYEKL. The CDR3 runs 20 residues. The CDR3 spells CASSQEGLGVPWGGANVLTF. In nucleotides, the CDR3 is TGCGCCAGCAGCCAAGAAGGGTTAGGGGTCCCCTGGGGTGGGGCCAACGTCCTGACTTTC.

V usage is TRBV5-6 and J usage is TRBJ2-3, with D perhaps being TRBD1 or TRBD2 (6 bases each). Trimming left V 1 base short and J 2 bases short, with 14 bases between. Germline V gene sequence: CDR1 SGHDT, CDR2 YYEEEE. CDR3 length equals 16 residues. The CDR3 DNA is TGTGCCAGCAGCTTGTTAGGGGGGAAGGTCACAGATACGCAGTATTTT. Its protein product is CASSLLGGKVTDTQYF.

This chain connects TRBV28 to TRBJ2-2, with D tentatively TRBD1 or TRBD2 (5 bases each). CDR1 and CDR2 from the germline V gene are MDHEN and SYDVKM. This CDR3 region has 14 residues. V was cut by 8 bases and J by 8 bases, with 18 bases left in between. The CDR3 DNA follows: TGTGCCAGCGGGGGACCCCCGATGGGAGGGGAGCTGTTTTTT. Its protein is CASGGPPMGGELFF.

This chain connects TRBV7-9 to TRBJ2-1; TRBD2 agrees at 10 bases. In germline, CDR1 is SEHNR, CDR2 FQNEAQ (reference sequence). J lost 7 bases, V lost 5 bases, and 5 bases had no gene match. This CDR3 has 14 residues. The CDR3 DNA is TGTGCCAGCAGCGCCGGGACTAGCGTAAATGAGCAGTTCTTC. Translation gives CASSAGTSVNEQFF.

The rearrangement uses TRBV5-1 and TRBJ2-5; TRBD2 agrees at 9 bases. The J call may be wrong; the DNA end is better matched by TRBJ2-7. The CDR3 is 15 residues long. The germline V gene encodes CDR1 SGHRS and CDR2 YFSETQ. The CDR3 reads CASVLVAGGPGEQYF. CDR3 sequence (DNA): TGCGCCAGCGTGCTCGTTGCGGGAGGGCCGGGCGAGCAGTACTTC.

As for this clone: The same CDR3 also results from other DNA sequences found in this sample. The genes are TRBV5-1 and TRBJ2-1; 8 bases are a match to TRBD2. The CDR3 has 14 residues. Germline CDR1 is SGHRS and CDR2 is YFSETQ. With 2 bases clipped from V and 4 bases from J, the junction kept 2 bases outside the gene matches. The CDR3 coding sequence is TGCGCCAGCAGCTTTGGGACTAGTTACAATGAGCAGTTCTTC. Residues: CASSFGTSYNEQFF.

The CDR3 here is CASSDTRGNSPLHF. The CDR3 DNA reads TGTGCCAGCAGTGATACTCGGGGGAATTCACCCCTCCACTTT. J is TRBJ1-6 and V is TRBV6-1; D perhaps matches TRBD1 (5 bases). The CDR3 length is 14 residues. Germline V gene data show CDR1 as MNHNS and CDR2 as SASEGT. The V end lost 3 bases, the J end lost 7 bases, and 10 bases lay between the germline ends.

This clone was seen once. The chain employs TRBV6-5 and TRBJ2-5, with a weak D call TRBD2 (6 bases). Germline CDR1 MNHEY, CDR2 SVGAGI. The CDR3 is 15 amino acids. The V gene lost 2 bases and the J gene lost 4 bases, with 14 bases spanning the gap. CDR3 sequence: CASSYGTPWSETQYF. CDR3 bases: TGTGCCAGCAGTTACGGGACTCCTTGGTCAGAGACCCAGTACTTC.

J is TRBJ2-7 and V is TRBV7-8; TRBD1 agrees at 8 bases. V lost 5 bases, J lost 3 bases, and 6 bases stayed unmatched. Germline V gene sequence: CDR1 SGHVS, CDR2 FQNEAQ. This CDR3 has 14 residues. As DNA, the CDR3 is TGTGCCAGCAGCACGACAGGGGAGCTCTACGAGCAGTACTTC. This translates into CASSTTGELYEQYF.

This chain uses TRBV11-2 with TRBJ2-7; D gene ambiguous. CDR3 length: 14 residues. V was shortened by 2 bases and J by 2 bases, with 10 bases between the two germline ends. The germline CDR1 and CDR2 sequences are SGHAT and FQNNGV. Here the CDR3 reads CASSLWLRPYEQYF. For the CDR3, the DNA is TGTGCCAGCAGCTTATGGTTGAGACCCTACGAGCAGTACTTC.

The chain recombines TRBV5-1 with TRBJ2-5; 9 bases match TRBD2. The germline V gene encodes CDR1 SGHRS and CDR2 YFSETQ. V was pared by 0 bases and J by 4 bases, with 7 bases of the junction left unmatched. This CDR3 is built from 16 residues. CDR3 bases: TGCGCCAGCAGCTTGGCAGGCGGGAGGGCCGTAGAGACCCAGTACTTC. It specifies CASSLAGGRAVETQYF.

The rearrangement uses TRBV25-1 and TRBJ2-7, with D perhaps given as TRBD1 or TRBD2 (5 bases each). V was trimmed by 8 bases and J by 5 bases, leaving 13 bases between them. The V gene's germline CDR1 is MGHDK and CDR2 SYGVNS. The CDR3 is made up of 12 amino acids. The CDR3: CASARGPHEQYF. The CDR3, as DNA: TGTGCCAGCGCCCGGGGCCCCCACGAGCAGTACTTC.

V usage is TRBV5-1 and J usage is TRBJ2-3; D ambiguous. Trimming pared 0 bases from V and 4 bases from J, leaving 6 bases between. Germline CDR1 is SGHRS and CDR2 is YFSETQ. CDR3 length: 13 amino acids. CDR3 sequence reads: CASSLGEPDTQYF. In DNA form, the CDR3 reads TGCGCCAGCAGCTTGGGAGAACCAGATACGCAGTATTTT.

The gene calls are TRBV29-1 and TRBJ2-5; no firm D call. V was pared by 7 bases and J by 1 base, with 10 bases between. CDR1 and CDR2 from the germline V gene are SQVTM and ANQGSEA. This CDR3 is built from 12 residues. The CDR3 DNA is TGCAGCGGCTGGAGTCCCCAAGAGACCCAGTACTTC. It is translated as CSGWSPQETQYF.

This clone was recorded once. The chain couples TRBV11-2 to TRBJ1-4, with unresolved D. Trimming stripped 0 bases from V and 15 bases from J, with 11 bases between. The CDR3 runs 12 residues. Germline CDR1 SGHAT, CDR2 FQNNGV. The CDR3 region is CASSLDGQQVFF. The CDR3, as DNA: TGTGCCAGCAGCTTAGATGGCCAGCAGGTGTTTTTT. Full variable domain (missing parts from reference TRBV11-2 and TRBJ1-4): EAGVAQSPRYKIIEKRQSVAFWCNPISGHATLYWYQQILGQGPKLLIQFQNNGVVDDSQLPKDRFSAERLKGVDSTLKIQPAKLEDSAVYLCASSLDGQQVFFGSGTQLSVL.